This entry lists 32 T cell receptor beta chains sequenced from one sample in a study of T cell responses to AZD1222 COVID-19 vaccine listed by TCRdb under 2021. Libraries were built with the immunoSEQ multiplex PCR assay. The clones in this table, taken by TCRdb from immuneACCESS, are in-frame only. Not every clone is retained; where verified, under half of the shortfall comes from an unresolved V gene, and the cause of the rest is unknown. Here the sample has some 150,000 clones; about 86% occur a single time. The ten largest clonotypes hold around 5% of the sample. The time point label corresponds to: about 28 days (+/-7) after the second vaccine dose. Sample: peripheral blood, taken 28 days after the second AZD1222 dose. These TCRs come from an adult who received the AZD1222 COVID-19 vaccine.

This clone came up once. This rearrangement joins TRBV30 to TRBJ2-3; D may match TRBD1 or TRBD2 (6 bases each). Germline V lookup: CDR1 GTSNPN, CDR2 SVGIG (reference sequence). V was pared by 0 bases and J by 0 bases, with 16 bases between. The CDR3 runs to 17 residues. CDR3 amino acids: CAWSVPTRGTSTDTQYF. In DNA form, the CDR3 reads TGTGCCTGGAGTGTTCCCACCCGCGGGACAAGCACAGATACGCAGTATTTT.

The chain recombines TRBV5-1 with TRBJ1-1, with 10 positions matching TRBD1. Losses at the gene ends were 0 bases for V and 5 bases for J; bases not matched to a gene: 4. Germline V gene sequence: CDR1 SGHRS, CDR2 YFSETQ. The CDR3 consists of 15 residues. CDR3 coding DNA: TGCGCCAGCAGCTTGGCAGGACAGGGGGGGACTGAAGCTTTCTTT. Translated: CASSLAGQGGTEAFF. The whole variable domain, remainder taken from reference TRBV5-1 and TRBJ1-1, is KAGVTQTPRYLIKTRGQQVTLSCSPISGHRSVSWYQQTPGQGLQFLFEYFSETQRNKGNFPGRFSGRQFSNSRSEMNVSTLELGDSALYLCASSLAGQGGTEAFFGQGTRLTVV.

The chain uses TRBV27 and TRBJ2-7; 10 positions match TRBD2. The CDR3 has 16 amino acids. CDR1 is MNHEY and CDR2 is SMNVEV in the germline V gene (reference sequence). Trimming removed 4 bases from V and 2 bases from J; junction bases left unmatched: 8. CDR3 DNA sequence: TGTGCCAGCAGTTACAGCGGGGGGGTTAGAACCTACGAGCAGTACTTC. Translating it yields CASSYSGGVRTYEQYF.

The chain joins TRBV20-1 to TRBJ1-2; TRBD1 matches 9 bases. V shed 3 bases, J shed 4 bases, and the junction held 6 bases outside the gene matches. The CDR3 has 14 residues. CDR1 is DFQATT and CDR2 is SNEGSKA in the germline V gene (reference sequence). The CDR3 here is CSASPDRGGYGYTF. The DNA for the CDR3 is TGCAGTGCTAGTCCCGACAGGGGGGGCTATGGCTACACCTTC.

The rearrangement joins TRBV4-2 to TRBJ2-7; D gene unclear. Germline CDR1 is LGHNA and CDR2 is YNFKEQ. The germline V and J ends were trimmed by 2 bases and 3 bases, with 8 bases remaining between them. The CDR3 extends over 13 amino acids. In nucleotides, the CDR3 is TGTGCCAGCAGCCAACCCGGGCGCTACGAGCAGTACTTC. Its protein product is CASSQPGRYEQYF.

The V gene is TRBV30, the J gene TRBJ1-5; unclear D gene. Germline V gives CDR1 GTSNPN, CDR2 SVGIG (reference sequence). Trimming took 2 bases from V and 3 from J, leaving 11 bases between them. The CDR3 loop spans 14 amino acids. CDR3 sequence reads: CAWSPLSFNQPQHF. The CDR3 DNA sequence: TGTGCCTGGAGTCCCCTATCGTTCAATCAGCCCCAGCATTTT.

The CDR3 sequence: CASSQEYAAYGYTF. CDR3 coding DNA: TGCGCCAGCAGCCAAGAGTATGCAGCCTATGGCTACACCTTC. The chain recombines TRBV4-1 with TRBJ1-2; no definite D call. V lost 0 bases to trimming and J lost 4 bases, with 9 bases between them. From germline, CDR1 is MGHRA and CDR2 YSYEKL. CDR3 length: 14 amino acids.

This clone has only one observation. J is TRBJ1-1 and V is TRBV11-2; TRBD1 is a possible D gene (5 bases). The V and J ends lost 7 bases and 4 bases respectively, with 13 bases between them. Germline V gene data show CDR1 as SGHAT and CDR2 as FQNNGV. The CDR3 spans 13 residues. The CDR3 is CASILGGLTEAFF. The CDR3 coding sequence is TGTGCCAGCATCTTGGGGGGTCTCACTGAAGCTTTCTTT.

This chain joins TRBV7-9 and TRBJ2-3, with D tentatively TRBD2 (6 bases). The germline gives CDR1 SEHNR, CDR2 FQNEAQ (reference sequence). The V and J ends lost 5 bases and 0 bases respectively, with 15 bases between them. The CDR3 sequence is 16 residues long. As DNA, the CDR3 is TGTGCCAGCAGCCGGAGGAGGGCCGTCAGCACAGATACGCAGTATTTT. Translated: CASSRRRAVSTDTQYF.

This clone is a singleton in its sample. This chain joins TRBV30 and TRBJ2-3; TRBD1 matches at 10 bases. J was trimmed by 6 bases and V by 4 bases; bases with no gene match: 7. The CDR3 consists of 14 residues. Germline V gene lookup returns CDR1 GTSNPN and CDR2 SVGIG (reference sequence). CDR3 sequence reads: CAWTRTGGTDTQYF. CDR3 bases: TGTGCCTGGACCCGGACAGGGGGTACGGATACGCAGTATTTT. The complete variable domain, with remaining parts taken from reference TRBV30 and TRBJ2-3, reads SQTIHQWPATLVQPVGSPLSLECTVEGTSNPNLYWYRQAAGRGLQLLFYSVGIGQISSEVPQNLSASRPQDRQFILSSKKLLLSDSGFYLCAWTRTGGTDTQYFGPGTRLTVL.

The chain combines TRBV3-1 (or the pseudogene TRBV3-2) with TRBJ1-2; D gene ambiguous. Trimming removed 6 bases from V and 0 bases from J, with 8 bases in between. The CDR3 length is 13 residues. CDR1 is LGHDT and CDR2 is YNNKEL in the germline V gene (reference sequence). CDR3 sequence: CASSPGPNYGYTF. Written as DNA, the CDR3 is TGTGCCAGCAGTCCTGGGCCTAACTATGGCTACACCTTC.

The V gene is TRBV20-1, the J gene TRBJ1-1; D may be TRBD1 (5 bases). V was shortened by 6 bases and J by 10 bases, with 12 bases between the two germline ends. The CDR3 is made up of 10 amino acids. Germline V lookup: CDR1 DFQATT, CDR2 SNEGSKA (reference sequence). Written as DNA, the CDR3 is TGCAGTGCCGCGGGGCAGGGAGCTTTCTTT. Protein sequence: CSAAGQGAFF.

V usage is TRBV4-2 and J usage is TRBJ2-4; tentatively, D is TRBD2 (5 bases). The CDR3 extends over 16 amino acids. V lost 0 bases to trimming and J lost 8 bases, with 17 bases between them. CDR1 LGHNA and CDR2 YNFKEQ come from the germline V gene. The CDR3 coding sequence is TGTGCCAGCAGCCAAGATATGGGCGGACTGGGAGACATTCAGTACTTC. It is translated as CASSQDMGGLGDIQYF.

The chain combines TRBV30 with TRBJ1-4; TRBD1 agrees at 7 bases. The germline gives CDR1 GTSNPN, CDR2 SVGIG (reference sequence). V was pared by 6 bases and J by 0 bases, with 7 bases of the junction left unmatched. The CDR3 spans 15 residues. CDR3 sequence reads: CACRTGPATNEKLFF. The CDR3 bases are TGTGCCTGCAGGACAGGCCCTGCAACTAATGAAAAACTGTTTTTT.

This clone was seen just once. The rearrangement joins TRBV19 to TRBJ1-1; D not certain. The CDR3 is 14 residues long. CDR1 and CDR2 (germline): LNHDA, SQIVND (reference sequence). With 7 bases removed from V and 7 bases from J, the gap between germline ends came to 19 bases. The chain's CDR3 is CASKEQSLVGEAFF. In DNA form, the CDR3 reads TGTGCCAGTAAAGAACAGAGTCTGGTGGGTGAAGCTTTCTTT.

This clone was seen only a few times. The chain is built from TRBV19 and TRBJ1-2, with D perhaps matching TRBD1 (6 bases). Germline lookup yields CDR1 LNHDA and CDR2 SQIVND (reference sequence). The CDR3 contains 12 residues. V lost 10 bases and J 10 bases, leaving 19 bases between the germline ends. The CDR3 region is CATKRDTTYYTF. The CDR3 coding sequence is TGTGCCACTAAGCGGGACACCACCTACTACACCTTC.

In its sample, this clone was seen a few times. The chain joins TRBV27 to TRBJ2-1; no reliable D call. The CDR3 contains 12 residues. Trimming removed 6 bases from V and 6 bases from J, with 9 bases in between. From germline, CDR1 is MNHEY and CDR2 SMNVEV (reference sequence). This CDR3 reads CASRSLINEQFF. CDR3 DNA sequence: TGTGCCAGCAGGAGTTTGATCAATGAGCAGTTCTTC.

The rearrangement links TRBV7-2 to TRBJ1-5; D not resolved. The germline CDR1 and CDR2 sequences are SGHTA and FQGNSA. CDR3 length: 12 amino acids. Trimming took off 2 bases at V and 3 bases at J, with 2 bases between the two ends. For the CDR3, the DNA is TGTGCCAGCAGCTTACCCAATCAGCCCCAGCATTTT. Translated, it gives CASSLPNQPQHF.

The table lists this clone with a few counts. V and J are TRBV7-9 and TRBJ2-3; D gene ambiguous. This CDR3 is built from 15 residues. Germline CDR1 and CDR2: SEHNR and FQNEAQ (reference sequence). Trimming shortened V by 0 bases and J by 0 bases, and 7 bases separated the two germline ends. The CDR3 here is CASSLAIGSTDTQYF. The CDR3, as DNA: TGTGCCAGCAGCTTAGCGATCGGGAGCACAGATACGCAGTATTTT.

The rearrangement links TRBV15 to TRBJ2-2; D not resolved. The CDR3 spans 14 residues. Germline CDR1 reads LNHNV; CDR2 reads YYDKDF (reference sequence). V lost 0 bases, J lost 3 bases, and 5 bases lay in between. The CDR3 loop is CATSREGYTGELFF. CDR3 DNA sequence: TGTGCCACCAGCAGAGAGGGTTACACCGGGGAGCTGTTTTTT.

J is TRBJ1-1 and V is TRBV7-9; D gene uncertain. With 5 bases removed from V and 11 bases from J, the gap between germline ends came to 18 bases. The CDR3 is 13 residues long. The germline V gene has CDR1 SEHNR and CDR2 FQNEAQ (reference sequence). For the CDR3, the DNA is TGTGCCAGCAGCATCCCGGGGTCGCCCGGGGCTTTCTTT. As protein: CASSIPGSPGAFF.

This chain joins TRBV27 and TRBJ2-1; 8 bases fit TRBD1. The CDR3 covers 13 residues. J gave up 7 bases and V 5 bases, and 4 bases lay outside the gene matches. The germline CDR1 and CDR2 sequences are MNHEY and SMNVEV (reference sequence). The CDR3 reads CASSGQGRNEQFF. The CDR3 nucleotides read TGTGCCAGCAGTGGACAGGGTCGAAATGAGCAGTTCTTC.

J is TRBJ2-2 and V is TRBV7-6, with a possible D match to TRBD2 (6 bases). Germline CDR1 is SGHVS and CDR2 is FNYEAQ. With 7 bases removed from V and 6 bases from J, the gap between germline ends came to 21 bases. The CDR3 spans 16 residues. CDR3 protein: CASTPQYGDWSGELFF. The CDR3 DNA reads as TGTGCCAGCACCCCTCAATACGGGGACTGGTCCGGGGAGCTGTTTTTT.

In regard to this clone: This specimen includes other DNA sequences encoding the same CDR3. The J gene is TRBJ1-2, the V gene TRBV20-1; TRBD1 agrees at 8 bases. Losses at the gene ends were 5 bases for V and 6 bases for J; bases not matched to a gene: 2. The germline CDR1 and CDR2 sequences are DFQATT and SNEGSKA (reference sequence). This CDR3 is built from 11 residues. This chain's CDR3 is CSARTGNGYTF. DNA for the CDR3: TGCAGTGCTCGGACAGGGAATGGCTACACCTTC.

J is TRBJ1-5 and V is TRBV27; D is uncertain. The CDR3 is 15 residues long. Deletions cut 7 bases from V and 0 bases from J, with 13 bases between. CDR1 is MNHEY and CDR2 is SMNVEV in the germline V gene (reference sequence). The CDR3 nucleotides read TGTGCCAGCAAGACCTCGGGAAGTAGCAATCAGCCCCAGCATTTT. Translation: CASKTSGSSNQPQHF.

The V gene is TRBV11-2, the J gene TRBJ1-5; D perhaps matches TRBD1 (5 bases). The germline CDR1 and CDR2 sequences are SGHAT and FQNNGV. V lost 1 base and J 6 bases, leaving 7 bases between the germline ends. This CDR3 region has 13 residues. The CDR3 sequence is CASSLGQSQPQHF. CDR3 sequence (DNA): TGTGCCAGCAGCTTAGGACAGAGTCAGCCCCAGCATTTT.

The chain is built from TRBV11-2 and TRBJ1-4; no clear D gene. The CDR3 runs to 16 residues. Trimming pared 2 bases from V and 3 bases from J, leaving 13 bases between. Germline CDR1 reads SGHAT; CDR2 reads FQNNGV. Written as DNA, the CDR3 is TGTGCCAGCAGCTTACCTCCCGGCCTCTCTAATGAAAAACTGTTTTTT. Translation gives CASSLPPGLSNEKLFF. Drawing the rest from reference TRBV11-2 and TRBJ1-4, the complete variable domain is EAGVAQSPRYKIIEKRQSVAFWCNPISGHATLYWYQQILGQGPKLLIQFQNNGVVDDSQLPKDRFSAERLKGVDSTLKIQPAKLEDSAVYLCASSLPPGLSNEKLFFGSGTQLSVL.

The J gene is TRBJ1-5, the V gene TRBV27, with D unclear. The CDR3 consists of 15 residues. V lost 3 bases and J 5 bases, leaving 14 bases between the germline ends. Germline assignment: CDR1 MNHEY and CDR2 SMNVEV (reference sequence). CDR3 sequence: CASSFEGGGHQPQHF. In nucleotides, the CDR3 is TGTGCCAGCAGTTTTGAGGGAGGCGGGCATCAGCCCCAGCATTTT.

The chain carries TRBV9 and TRBJ2-7, with D uncertain. V lost 4 bases and J lost 6, with 17 bases in between. Germline-derived CDR1 and CDR2 are SGDLS and YYNGEE. The CDR3 is 14 residues long. CDR3 nucleotide sequence: TGTGCCAGCAGCCCACCAGACCATCGCGGCGAGCAGTACTTC. This translates into CASSPPDHRGEQYF.

V is TRBV2 and J is TRBJ2-7; 8 nucleotides agree with TRBD2. CDR1 is SNHLY, CDR2 FYNNEI, per germline. V dropped 5 bases and J dropped 1; count of bases not matched to a gene: 4. This CDR3 region has 14 residues. The CDR3 loop is CASSPRGGSYEQYF. The CDR3 nucleotides read TGTGCCAGCAGTCCCCGGGGGGGATCCTACGAGCAGTACTTC.

Concerning this clone itself: The junction differs from germline at one of its ends, possibly a read error. The chain recombines TRBV4-1 with TRBJ1-6; 9 bases are shared with TRBD1. Germline V gene data show CDR1 as MGHRA and CDR2 as YSYEKL. The CDR3 totals 15 residues. CDR3 sequence (DNA): TGCGCCAGCACCCAACCGGGACAGGGCTTGTCACCCCTCCACTTT. As protein: CASTQPGQGLSPLHF.

Points on this clone: The sample has other DNA sequences that encode this CDR3 too. The chain uses TRBV18 and TRBJ2-7; the match to TRBD1 covers 9 bases. Losses at the gene ends were 6 bases for V and 5 bases for J; bases not matched to a gene: 8. Germline-derived CDR1 and CDR2 are KGHSH and LQKENI. This CDR3 spans 14 amino acids. The CDR3 DNA is TGTGCCAGCTCCGATGGACAGGGGTCCGACGAGCAGTACTTC. The encoded protein is CASSDGQGSDEQYF.